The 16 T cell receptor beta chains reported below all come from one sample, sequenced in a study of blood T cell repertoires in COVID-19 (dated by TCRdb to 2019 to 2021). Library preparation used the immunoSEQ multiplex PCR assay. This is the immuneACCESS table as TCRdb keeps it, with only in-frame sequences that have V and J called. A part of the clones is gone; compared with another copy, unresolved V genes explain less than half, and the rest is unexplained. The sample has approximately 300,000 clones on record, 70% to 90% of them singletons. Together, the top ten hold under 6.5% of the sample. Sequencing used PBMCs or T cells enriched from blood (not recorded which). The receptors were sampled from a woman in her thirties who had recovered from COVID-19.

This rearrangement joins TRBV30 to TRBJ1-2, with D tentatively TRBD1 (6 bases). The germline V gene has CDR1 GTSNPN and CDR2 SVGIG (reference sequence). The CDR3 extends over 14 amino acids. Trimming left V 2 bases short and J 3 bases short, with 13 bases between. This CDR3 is CAWSTLPGDYGYTF. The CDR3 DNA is TGTGCCTGGAGTACCCTCCCAGGGGACTATGGCTACACCTTC.

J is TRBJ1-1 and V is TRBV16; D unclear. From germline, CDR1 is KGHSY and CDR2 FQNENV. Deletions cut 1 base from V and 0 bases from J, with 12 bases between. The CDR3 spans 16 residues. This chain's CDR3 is CASSQFGLYMNTEAFF. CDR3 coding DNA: TGTGCCAGCAGCCAATTCGGGTTATACATGAACACTGAAGCTTTCTTT. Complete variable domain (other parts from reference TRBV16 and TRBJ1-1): GEEVAQTPKHLVRGEGQKAKLYCAPIKGHSYVFWYQQVLKNEFKFLISFQNENVFDETGMPKERFSAKCLPNSPCSLEIQATKLEDSAVYFCASSQFGLYMNTEAFFGQGTRLTVV.

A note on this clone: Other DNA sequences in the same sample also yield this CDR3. The CDR3 sequence is CATRGSGTGELFF. The DNA for the CDR3 is TGTGCCACTAGGGGGTCGGGCACCGGGGAGCTGTTTTTT. The chain combines TRBV6-5 with TRBJ2-2, with a weak D call TRBD1 (6 bases). This CDR3 has 13 amino acids. Germline V lookup: CDR1 MNHEY, CDR2 SVGAGI. V was clipped by 10 bases and J by 4 bases, with 13 bases between them.

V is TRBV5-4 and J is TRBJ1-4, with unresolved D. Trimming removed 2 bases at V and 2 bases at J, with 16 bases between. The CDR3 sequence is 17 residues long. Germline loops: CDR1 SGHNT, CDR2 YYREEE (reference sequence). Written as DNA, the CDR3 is TGTGCCAGCAGCTTTTACGCGATTGGCGGGACTAATGAAAAACTGTTTTTT. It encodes CASSFYAIGGTNEKLFF.

The CDR3 DNA reads TGTGCCAGCAGTTTTACCTCGGGACTAAGCTATGGCTACACCTTC. It yields the protein CASSFTSGLSYGYTF. The chain uses TRBV6-5 and TRBJ1-2; TRBD1 is a possible D gene (5 bases). V lost 4 bases to trimming and J lost 4 bases, with 16 bases between them. This CDR3 comprises 15 residues. Germline V gene lookup returns CDR1 MNHEY and CDR2 SVGAGI.

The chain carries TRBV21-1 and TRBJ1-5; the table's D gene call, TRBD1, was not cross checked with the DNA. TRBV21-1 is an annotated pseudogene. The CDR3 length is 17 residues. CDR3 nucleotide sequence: TGTGCCAGCAGCAAAGGGGCGGACTCAGGGGGCAATCAGCCCCAGCATTTT. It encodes CASSKGADSGGNQPQHF.

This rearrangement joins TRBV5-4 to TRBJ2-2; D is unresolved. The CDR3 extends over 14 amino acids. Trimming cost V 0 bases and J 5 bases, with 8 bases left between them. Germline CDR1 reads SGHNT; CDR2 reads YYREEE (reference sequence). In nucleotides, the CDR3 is TGTGCCAGCAGCTTGGAGAGTTGGACCGGGGAGCTGTTTTTT. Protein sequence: CASSLESWTGELFF.

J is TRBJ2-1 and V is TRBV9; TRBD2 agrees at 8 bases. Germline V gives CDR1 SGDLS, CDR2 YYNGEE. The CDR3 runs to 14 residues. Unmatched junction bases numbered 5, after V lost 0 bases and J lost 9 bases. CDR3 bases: TGTGCCAGCAGCGTAGCTGGGACTAGTGGTGAGCAGTTCTTC. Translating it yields CASSVAGTSGEQFF.

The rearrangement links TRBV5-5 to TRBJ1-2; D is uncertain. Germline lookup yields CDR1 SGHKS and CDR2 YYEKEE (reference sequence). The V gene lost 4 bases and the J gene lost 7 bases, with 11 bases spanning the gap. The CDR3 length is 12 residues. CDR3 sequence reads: CASSRAAVGYTF. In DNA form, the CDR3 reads TGTGCCAGCAGCCGTGCGGCCGTTGGCTACACCTTC.

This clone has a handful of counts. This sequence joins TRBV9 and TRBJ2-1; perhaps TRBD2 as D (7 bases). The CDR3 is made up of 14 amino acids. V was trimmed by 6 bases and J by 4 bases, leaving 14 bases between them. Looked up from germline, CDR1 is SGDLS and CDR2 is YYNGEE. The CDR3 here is CASNPRGGYNEQFF. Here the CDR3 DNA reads TGTGCCAGCAATCCGAGGGGGGGATACAATGAGCAGTTCTTC.

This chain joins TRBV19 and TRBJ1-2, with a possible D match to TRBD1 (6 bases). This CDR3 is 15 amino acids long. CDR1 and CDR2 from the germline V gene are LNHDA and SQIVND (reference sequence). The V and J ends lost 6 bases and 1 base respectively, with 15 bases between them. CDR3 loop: CASSNTGHLNYGYTF. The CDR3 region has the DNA TGTGCCAGTAGCAATACGGGACACCTTAACTATGGCTACACCTTC. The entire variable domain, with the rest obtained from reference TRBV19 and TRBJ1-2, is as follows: DGGITQSPKYLFRKEGQNVTLSCEQNLNHDAMYWYRQDPGQGLRLIYYSQIVNDFQKGDIAEGYSVSREKKESFPLTVTSAQKNPTAFYLCASSNTGHLNYGYTFGSGTRLTVV.

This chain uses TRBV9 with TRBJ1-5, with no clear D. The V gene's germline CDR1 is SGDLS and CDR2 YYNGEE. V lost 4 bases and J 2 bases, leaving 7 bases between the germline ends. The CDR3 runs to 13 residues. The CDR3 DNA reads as TGTGCCAGCAGCCTCACAGGCAATCAGCCCCAGCATTTT. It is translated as CASSLTGNQPQHF.

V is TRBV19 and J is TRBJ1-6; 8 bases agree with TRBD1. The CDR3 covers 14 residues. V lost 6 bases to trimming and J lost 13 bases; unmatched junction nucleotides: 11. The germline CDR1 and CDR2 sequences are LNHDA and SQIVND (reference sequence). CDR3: CASRQGQGREPLHF. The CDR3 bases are TGTGCCAGTAGGCAAGGACAGGGTCGTGAGCCCCTCCACTTT. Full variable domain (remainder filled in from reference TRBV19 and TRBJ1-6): DGGITQSPKYLFRKEGQNVTLSCEQNLNHDAMYWYRQDPGQGLRLIYYSQIVNDFQKGDIAEGYSVSREKKESFPLTVTSAQKNPTAFYLCASRQGQGREPLHFGNGTRLTVT.

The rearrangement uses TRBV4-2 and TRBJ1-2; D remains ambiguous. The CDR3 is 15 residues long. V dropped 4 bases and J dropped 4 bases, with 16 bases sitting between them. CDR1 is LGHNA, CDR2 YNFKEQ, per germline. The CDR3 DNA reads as TGTGCCAGCAGCCCACCGCAAGCACTTTCCTATGGCTACACCTTC. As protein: CASSPPQALSYGYTF.

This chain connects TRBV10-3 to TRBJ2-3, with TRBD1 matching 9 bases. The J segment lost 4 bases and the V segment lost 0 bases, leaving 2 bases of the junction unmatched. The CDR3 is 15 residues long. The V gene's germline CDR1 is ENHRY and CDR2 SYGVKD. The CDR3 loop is CAISESTGGSDTQYF. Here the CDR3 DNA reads TGTGCCATCAGTGAGTCGACAGGGGGGTCAGATACGCAGTATTTT.

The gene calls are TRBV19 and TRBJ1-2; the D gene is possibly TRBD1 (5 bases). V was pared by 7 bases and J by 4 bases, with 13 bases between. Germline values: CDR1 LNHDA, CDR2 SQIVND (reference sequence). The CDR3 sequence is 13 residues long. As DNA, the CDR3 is TGTGCCAGTACGTTAGGGGAACTCTATGGCTACACCTTC. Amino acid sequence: CASTLGELYGYTF.